A selection of T cell receptor beta chains follows, all from one sample in a study of OX40 agonist ivuxolimab in advanced cancers. The method was immunoSEQ multiplex PCR; TCRdb's version includes in-frame clones alone and lacks a portion of them. This table holds about 91,000 clones, around 85% found once. This specimen was CD4+ or CD8+ T cells sorted from blood, taken in a trial of the OX40 agonist ivuxolimab. The receptors originated from an adult with an advanced solid tumor such as melanoma, head and neck, liver or kidney cancer. Both conserved end residues are part of each CDR3. A D gene is named only where the DNA matches it firmly. The listing skips clone size in some rows; elsewhere it reads once, few, many or a size class.

TRBJ1-1,TRBV2,-,-,CASSAGRTTEAFF,TGTGCCAGCAGTGCAGGACGAACCACTGAAGCTTTCTTT
TRBJ2-5,TRBV5-1,TRBD2,-,CASSLSGDETQYF,TGCGCCAGCAGCCTTAGCGGGGACGAGACCCAGTACTTC
TRBJ2-1,TRBV2,-,-,CASSPGTLGDEQFF,TGTGCCAGCAGTCCCGGGACGCTTGGCGATGAGCAGTTCTTC
TRBJ2-1,TRBV2,TRBD2,-,CASRGTSGYNEQFF,TGTGCCAGCAGAGGGACTAGCGGATACAATGAGCAGTTCTTC
TRBJ2-7,TRBV5-1,-,-,CASSLALEAEQYF,TGCGCCAGCAGCTTGGCCTTAGAGGCCGAGCAGTACTTC
TRBJ2-5,TRBV7-9,TRBD2,once,CASSLRPRRGRAAQYF,TGTGCCAGCAGCTTAAGGCCTAGGCGGGGGAGGGCTGCCCAGTACTTC
TRBJ1-2,TRBV6-1,-,-,CASRAQPGPYGYTF,TGTGCCAGCAGGGCCCAGCCCGGACCTTATGGCTACACCTTC
TRBJ2-2,TRBV7-6,-,few,CASNWDTNTGELFF,TGTGCCAGCAACTGGGACACCAACACCGGGGAGCTGTTTTTT
TRBJ1-5,TRBV19,TRBD1,-,CASSFGTGNQPQHF,TGTGCCAGTAGTTTTGGGACAGGCAATCAGCCCCAGCATTTT
TRBJ2-7,TRBV6-6,-,-,CASSYLLRTEQYF,TGTGCCAGCAGTTACCTCCTTAGGACCGAGCAGTACTTC
TRBJ2-1,TRBV7-3,TRBD2,-,CASSGTSEGNEQFF,TGTGCCAGCAGCGGGACTAGCGAAGGCAATGAGCAGTTCTTC
TRBJ1-2,TRBV19,TRBD1,many,CASSMSGTGASYGYTF,TGTGCCAGTAGTATGTCCGGGACAGGGGCCTCCTATGGCTACACCTTC
TRBJ1-2,TRBV28,-,-,CASSSQTEGHYGYTF,TGTGCCAGCAGTTCTCAAACAGAGGGCCACTATGGCTACACCTTC
TRBJ2-5,TRBV5-1,-,-,CASSPLVGNQETQYF,TGCGCCAGCAGCCCGTTAGTGGGGAATCAAGAGACCCAGTACTTC
TRBJ1-1,TRBV5-5,TRBD1,-,CASSLGSSGGYTEAFF,TGTGCCAGCAGCTTGGGTTCCTCAGGGGGCTACACTGAAGCTTTCTTT
TRBJ1-2,TRBV12-5,TRBD1,-,CASGLSLTGDGGYTF,TGTGCTAGTGGTTTGTCCCTAACAGGGGACGGTGGCTACACCTTC
TRBJ1-1,TRBV5-8,TRBD1,once,CASSPRQGMGFTEAFF,TGTGCCAGCAGCCCCAGACAGGGAATGGGTTTCACTGAAGCTTTCTTT
TRBJ2-7,TRBV7-8,-,-,CASSLSYSGTAYEQYF,TGTGCCAGCAGCTTAAGTTATTCAGGGACCGCCTACGAGCAGTACTTC
TRBJ1-1,TRBV5-1,-,-,CASSLMSSNTEAFF,TGCGCCAGCAGCTTAATGAGTTCGAACACTGAAGCTTTCTTT
TRBJ1-2,TRBV15,-,-,CATSRARSYGYTF,TGTGCCACCAGCAGAGCCCGGAGCTATGGCTACACCTTC
TRBJ2-7,TRBV13,-,-,CASSLHDKGDYEQYF,TGTGCCAGCAGCCTCCATGACAAGGGGGACTACGAGCAGTACTTC
TRBJ1-2,TRBV28,-,-,CASSFPTRPYGYTF,TGTGCCAGCAGTTTTCCGACACGTCCCTATGGCTACACCTTC
TRBJ1-2,TRBV6-1,-,-,CASSKGLKGYTF,TGTGCCAGCAGTAAAGGGCTGAAGGGCTACACCTTC
TRBJ2-1,TRBV6-6,-,-,CASADNEQFF,TGTGCCAGTGCTGACAATGAGCAGTTCTTC
TRBJ2-5,TRBV4-1,TRBD2,-,CASSPRLAGDQETQYF,TGCGCCAGCAGCCCCAGACTAGCGGGGGATCAAGAGACCCAGTACTTC
TRBJ2-4,TRBV5-6,TRBD1,-,CASSLQGFIAKNIQYF,TGTGCCAGCAGCTTACAGGGGTTTATAGCCAAAAACATTCAGTACTTC
TRBJ1-4,TRBV19,-,-,CASRRTATNEKLFF,TGTGCCAGTAGGCGGACAGCCACTAATGAAAAACTGTTTTTT
TRBJ1-5,TRBV18,TRBD1,-,CASSPDRGNQPQHF,TGTGCCAGCTCACCCGACAGGGGGAATCAGCCCCAGCATTTT
TRBJ2-4,TRBV7-2,-,-,CASSLAALAKNIQYF,TGTGCCAGCAGCTTAGCGGCCTTAGCCAAAAACATTCAGTACTTC
TRBJ2-7,TRBV6-6,-,few,CASTQWGVAYEQYF,TGTGCCAGCACCCAGTGGGGGGTAGCCTACGAGCAGTACTTC
TRBJ1-2,TRBV18,-,-,CASTTYPDSGGGYTF,TGTGCCAGCACAACTTATCCGGACTCCGGGGGGGGCTACACCTTC
TRBJ1-2,TRBV6-6,TRBD1,-,CATRTGVLVNYGYTF,TGTGCCACCAGGACAGGGGTCTTAGTTAACTATGGCTACACCTTC
TRBJ1-1,TRBV5-1,-,-,CASSSMGNTEAFF,TGCGCCAGCAGCTCGATGGGGAACACTGAAGCTTTCTTT
TRBJ1-1,TRBV10-3,TRBD1,few,CAIRDPGTGKTEAFF,TGTGCCATCAGAGACCCCGGGACAGGAAAAACTGAAGCTTTCTTT
TRBJ2-7,TRBV7-6,-,once,CASSPQRASYEQYF,TGTGCCAGCAGCCCCCAGAGGGCTTCGTACGAGCAGTACTTC
TRBJ1-2,TRBV7-6,TRBD1,-,CASSLVPGGTGDGYTF,TGTGCCAGCAGCTTAGTCCCGGGCGGGACAGGGGATGGCTACACCTTC
TRBJ2-7,TRBV2,-,-,CASTTGTVSSYEQYF,TGTGCCAGCACGACCGGGACGGTGAGCTCCTACGAGCAGTACTTC
TRBJ1-1,TRBV9,-,-,CASSVVLGMNTEAFF,TGTGCCAGCAGCGTAGTTCTGGGGATGAACACTGAAGCTTTCTTT
TRBJ2-1,TRBV4-2,-,-,CASSQGTPSGGPSSYNEQFF,TGTGCCAGCAGCCAAGGAACCCCTAGTGGTGGCCCCAGCTCCTACAATGAGCAGTTCTTC
TRBJ2-3,TRBV7-3,-,many,CASSPGLQTDTQYF,TGTGCCAGCAGCCCGGGACTTCAAACAGATACGCAGTATTTT
TRBJ2-7,TRBV7-9,TRBD2,-,CASSFAGGSYEQYF,TGTGCCAGCAGCTTCGCGGGGGGCTCCTACGAGCAGTACTTC
TRBJ2-7,TRBV5-1,-,-,CASSSPGTEAYEQYF,TGCGCCAGCAGCTCCCCCGGGACGGAGGCCTACGAGCAGTACTTC
TRBJ2-5,TRBV4-1,-,-,CASSQVPSLETQYF,TGCGCCAGCAGCCAAGTTCCTAGTCTAGAGACCCAGTACTTC
TRBJ2-2,TRBV28,-,-,CASSSSGAADTGELFF,TGTGCCAGCAGTTCGTCAGGTGCGGCCGACACCGGGGAGCTGTTTTTT
TRBJ2-7,TRBV5-1,-,-,CASSLEYTSYEQYF,TGCGCCAGCAGCTTGGAGTACACGTCCTACGAGCAGTACTTC